The 28 T cell receptor beta chains reported below all come from one sample, sequenced in a study of blood T cell repertoires in COVID-19. Clones were read by immunoSEQ multiplex PCR, and TCRdb kept only the in-frame ones, dropping some. Here the sample spans over 75,000 clones, over 70% being singletons. Sequenced sample: peripheral blood. Receptor source: a man in his fifties or sixties who had recovered from COVID-19.

The chain couples TRBV3-1 (or the pseudogene TRBV3-2) to TRBJ1-1; maybe TRBD1 (5 bases). The V gene lost 0 bases and the J gene lost 4 bases, with 12 bases spanning the gap. CDR1 is LGHDT, CDR2 YNNKEL, per germline (reference sequence). CDR3 size: 15 residues. The CDR3, as DNA: TGTGCCAGCAGCCAAGATCCTACGGGGGGCACTGAAGCTTTCTTT. This translates into CASSQDPTGGTEAFF.

This sequence joins TRBV9 and TRBJ2-3, with D maybe TRBD2 (5 bases). V lost 0 bases and J lost 0, with 17 bases in between. The CDR3 runs to 18 residues. Germline loops: CDR1 SGDLS, CDR2 YYNGEE. The CDR3 here is CASSVAGSISASTDTQYF. The CDR3, as DNA: TGTGCCAGCAGCGTAGCGGGATCGATCTCTGCTAGCACAGATACGCAGTATTTT.

In this sample, this clone turned up once. The rearrangement links TRBV11-3 to TRBJ2-3, with D possibly matching TRBD1 (6 bases). Germline values: CDR1 SGHNT, CDR2 YENEEA. The CDR3 loop spans 14 amino acids. V was cut by 4 bases and J by 6 bases, with 14 bases left in between. CDR3 protein: CASSSPVRGDTQYF. The DNA of the CDR3 is TGTGCCAGCAGCTCCCCGGTCAGGGGTGATACGCAGTATTTT.

Only one count was recorded for this clone. The gene calls are TRBV28 and TRBJ2-1; 8 nucleotides match TRBD2. This CDR3 region has 17 residues. Germline-derived CDR1 and CDR2 are MDHEN and SYDVKM. J was trimmed by 0 bases and V by 6 bases; bases with no gene match: 10. This chain's CDR3 is CASRPSRGTSSYNEQFF. In nucleotides, the CDR3 is TGTGCCAGCAGGCCCTCCCGTGGGACTAGCTCCTACAATGAGCAGTTCTTC.

V gene TRBV23-1 combines with J gene TRBJ2-3, with 9 nucleotides matching TRBD2. TRBV23-1 is an ORF; its function is uncertain. This CDR3 contains 16 residues. Trimming cost V 4 bases and J 1 base; bases outside gene matches: 6. The CDR3 region is CASSRNLAGCTDTQYF. The CDR3 bases are TGCGCCAGCAGTCGGAACCTAGCGGGGTGCACAGATACGCAGTATTTT.

The V gene is TRBV28, the J gene TRBJ2-6; D might be TRBD2 (7 bases). Per germline, CDR1 MDHEN and CDR2 SYDVKM. V lost 5 bases and J 0 bases, leaving 8 bases between the germline ends. This CDR3 contains 15 residues. The CDR3 region is CASSRGGSGANVLTF. In DNA form, the CDR3 reads TGTGCCAGCAGTAGGGGGGGCTCTGGGGCCAACGTCCTGACTTTC.

This clone was counted at least ten times. The chain recombines TRBV19 with TRBJ1-5; no definite D call. The germline V gene has CDR1 LNHDA and CDR2 SQIVND (reference sequence). CDR3 length: 16 amino acids. Between the trimmed V and J ends, which lost 1 base and 1 base, there was a span of 11 bases. The CDR3 DNA is TGTGCCAGTAGTATAGGACGGGGAGGGAGCAATCAGCCCCAGCATTTT. Translating gives CASSIGRGGSNQPQHF.

The V call is TRBV7-2, the J call TRBJ1-6, with a possible D match to TRBD1 (5 bases). Germline CDR1 and CDR2: SGHTA and FQGNSA. This CDR3 region has 15 residues. With 5 bases removed from V and 7 bases from J, the gap between germline ends came to 15 bases. DNA of the CDR3: TGTGCCAGCAGCCGGGGCGGAGGGGTCAATTCACCCCTCCACTTT. Translating gives CASSRGGGVNSPLHF.

The chain employs TRBV5-4 and TRBJ2-7; 9 bases line up with TRBD1. Trimming cost V 3 bases and J 4 bases; bases outside gene matches: 8. CDR1 and CDR2 (germline): SGHNT, YYREEE (reference sequence). This CDR3 has 15 residues. Here the CDR3 reads CASSSMDRGGYEQYF. Written as DNA, the CDR3 is TGTGCCAGCAGCTCGATGGACAGGGGTGGATACGAGCAGTACTTC.

In regard to this clone: A junction boundary mismatches the germline segment, possibly from a read error. The rearrangement links TRBV10-3 to TRBJ1-1; a possible D gene is TRBD1 (6 bases). The CDR3 consists of 15 residues. The V gene's germline CDR1 is ENHRY and CDR2 SYGVKD. In DNA, the CDR3 is TGTGCCACCAGTCCGGACAGCGGCGGAGGCACTGAAGCTTTCTTT. The encoded protein is CATSPDSGGGTEAFF.

The chain employs TRBV14 and TRBJ2-7; no definite D call. V lost 2 bases to trimming and J lost 3 bases, with 11 bases between them. The CDR3 consists of 14 residues. Germline V gene sequence: CDR1 SGHDN, CDR2 FVKESK. CDR3: CASSQFTDNYEQYF. The CDR3 DNA follows: TGTGCCAGCAGCCAATTTACAGACAACTACGAGCAGTACTTC.

This clone has more than one count but fewer than ten. CDR3 in DNA: TGTGCCAGCAGCTTGGAAGGGGTTACTCCCTTCTTT. Translated, it gives CASSLEGVTPFF. V gene TRBV7-9 combines with J gene TRBJ1-1; a weak D match, TRBD1 (5 bases). The V end lost 3 bases, the J end lost 14 bases, and 16 bases lay between the germline ends. This CDR3 is 12 amino acids long. In germline, CDR1 is SEHNR, CDR2 FQNEAQ (reference sequence).

The genes are TRBV5-1 and TRBJ2-7; 9 bases are a match to TRBD1. The germline V gene encodes CDR1 SGHRS and CDR2 YFSETQ. V lost 3 bases and J lost 6; bases outside the gene matches: 7. This CDR3 has 14 residues. Here the CDR3 reads CASSSGTGRAEQYF. CDR3 coding DNA: TGCGCCAGCAGCTCCGGGACAGGGAGAGCCGAGCAGTACTTC.

The V gene is TRBV7-2, the J gene TRBJ2-1; 11 bases are a match to TRBD1. The J segment lost 8 bases and the V segment lost 5 bases, leaving 5 bases of the junction unmatched. The germline gives CDR1 SGHTA, CDR2 FQGNSA. The CDR3 is 14 residues long. For the CDR3, the DNA is TGTGCCAGCAGCCACTCGGGACAGGGGGATGAGCAGTTCTTC. Translated: CASSHSGQGDEQFF.

The V gene is TRBV6-6, the J gene TRBJ2-7; weak D call: TRBD2 (6 bases). CDR1 is MNHNY and CDR2 is SVGAGI in the germline V gene (reference sequence). The CDR3 consists of 15 residues. V gave up 0 bases and J gave up 3 bases, with 12 bases separating them. This CDR3 reads CASSYSAVADYEQYF. Written as DNA, the CDR3 is TGTGCCAGCAGTTACTCAGCGGTAGCGGACTACGAGCAGTACTTC.

V gene TRBV6-1 combines with J gene TRBJ1-1; weak D call: TRBD1 (5 bases). Trimming pared 3 bases from V and 1 base from J, leaving 12 bases between. The CDR3 is made up of 15 amino acids. In germline, CDR1 is MNHNS, CDR2 SASEGT. The CDR3 region is CASSDAWGGNTEAFF. As DNA, the CDR3 is TGTGCCAGCAGTGACGCCTGGGGGGGGAACACTGAAGCTTTCTTT.

In its sample, this clone was seen once. The rearrangement uses TRBV6-6 and TRBJ2-3; 8 bases fit TRBD1. Germline lookup yields CDR1 MNHNY and CDR2 SVGAGI (reference sequence). The CDR3 is 14 residues long. V lost 6 bases, J lost 2 bases, and 4 bases stayed unmatched. CDR3 DNA: TGTGCCAGCAGGCTGGGACAGGACACAGATACGCAGTATTTT. Translating gives CASRLGQDTDTQYF.

A single count supports this clone. The chain uses TRBV30 and TRBJ2-7, with TRBD2 matching over 11 bases. V lost 5 bases and J lost 2; bases outside the gene matches: 5. The CDR3 contains 14 residues. From germline, CDR1 is GTSNPN and CDR2 SVGIG (reference sequence). The CDR3: CAWASGGPPYEQYF. The CDR3 region has the DNA TGTGCCTGGGCTAGCGGGGGGCCGCCCTACGAGCAGTACTTC.

The CDR3 DNA sequence: TGTGCCAGCAGTGAAGGACAGGGGAGAAACACTGAAGCTTTCTTT. The encoded protein is CASSEGQGRNTEAFF. The V and J genes are TRBV6-4 and TRBJ1-1; TRBD1 matches at 9 bases. The CDR3 has 15 amino acids. From germline, CDR1 is MRHNA and CDR2 SNTAGT. V was pared by 3 bases and J by 2 bases, with 4 bases of the junction left unmatched.

V is TRBV19 and J is TRBJ1-5; D is perhaps TRBD1 (6 bases). Germline values: CDR1 LNHDA, CDR2 SQIVND (reference sequence). V lost 6 bases and J lost 4, with 13 bases in between. The CDR3 consists of 14 residues. CDR3: CASRRTESNQPQHF. The CDR3 region has the DNA TGTGCCAGTAGGAGGACAGAGAGTAATCAGCCCCAGCATTTT.

This chain uses TRBV9 with TRBJ2-5, with 12 bases fitting TRBD2. The germline V gene has CDR1 SGDLS and CDR2 YYNGEE. CDR3 size: 16 residues. With 4 bases clipped from V and 6 bases from J, the junction kept 10 bases outside the gene matches. CDR3: CASSPQTSGSVKTQYF. The DNA of the CDR3 is TGTGCCAGCAGCCCCCAGACTAGCGGGAGCGTTAAGACCCAGTACTTC.

The rearrangement links TRBV21-1 to TRBJ2-7; the DNA was not compared with TRBD1, the D call given in the table. TRBV21-1 is listed as a pseudogene. The CDR3 length is 15 residues. The CDR3 spells CASSKAGQIPYEQYF. The CDR3 bases are TGTGCCAGCAGCAAAGCGGGGCAAATCCCCTACGAGCAGTACTTC.

V usage is TRBV5-5 and J usage is TRBJ1-6, with 8 bases aligning to TRBD1. With 0 bases clipped from V and 8 bases from J, the junction kept 4 bases outside the gene matches. CDR1 is SGHKS, CDR2 YYEKEE, per germline (reference sequence). This CDR3 is built from 15 residues. This CDR3 is CASSLASGGYSPLHF. The CDR3 region has the DNA TGTGCCAGCAGCTTGGCCTCAGGGGGCTATTCACCCCTCCACTTT.

This rearrangement joins TRBV5-4 to TRBJ2-1; tentative D call: TRBD1 (7 bases). Trimming shortened V by 0 bases and J by 7 bases, and 17 bases separated the two germline ends. Germline V gene data show CDR1 as SGHNT and CDR2 as YYREEE (reference sequence). CDR3 length equals 16 residues. CDR3: CASSLEGTVGGNEQFF. The CDR3 coding sequence is TGTGCCAGCAGCTTGGAGGGGACAGTAGGGGGGAATGAGCAGTTCTTC. The variable domain in full, completed from reference TRBV5-4 and TRBJ2-1, reads ETGVTQSPTHLIKTRGQQVTLRCSSQSGHNTVSWYQQALGQGPQFIFQYYREEENGRGNFPPRFSGLQFPNYSSELNVNALELDDSALYLCASSLEGTVGGNEQFFGPGTRLTVL.

The V call is TRBV2, the J call TRBJ2-5; D unclear. V shed 7 bases and J shed 0 bases, with 12 bases lying between them. Germline CDR1 is SNHLY and CDR2 is FYNNEI. This CDR3 is built from 14 residues. CDR3 sequence: CASKSSINQETQYF. As DNA, the CDR3 is TGTGCCAGCAAGAGTTCCATCAACCAAGAGACCCAGTACTTC.

This clone has a handful of counts. The V and J genes are TRBV19 and TRBJ2-7; tentative D call: TRBD1 (5 bases). The V and J ends lost 4 bases and 3 bases respectively, with 10 bases between them. Looked up from germline, CDR1 is LNHDA and CDR2 is SQIVND (reference sequence). The CDR3 is 13 residues long. CDR3 in amino acids: CASSRARDYEQYF. The DNA of the CDR3 is TGTGCCAGTAGTAGAGCCAGGGACTACGAGCAGTACTTC.

The chain links TRBV27 to TRBJ2-4; 7 bases match TRBD1. This CDR3 has 14 amino acids. From germline, CDR1 is MNHEY and CDR2 SMNVEV (reference sequence). The trim removed 2 bases at V and 6 bases at J, leaving 4 bases unmatched. CDR3 in DNA: TGTGCCAGCAGTTTAATAGGGGGCGGAAACATTCAGTACTTC. It specifies CASSLIGGGNIQYF.

The chain is built from TRBV5-4 and TRBJ2-3; 10 bases map to TRBD1. V trimming: 0 bases; J trimming: 3 bases; junction bases outside the gene matches: 7. Germline assignment: CDR1 SGHNT and CDR2 YYREEE (reference sequence). The CDR3 length is 17 residues. This chain's CDR3 is CASSLGDRGQGTDTQYF. The CDR3 DNA reads TGTGCCAGCAGCTTGGGGGACAGGGGCCAGGGTACAGATACGCAGTATTTT.